This TCR beta chain stems from a study of T-cell memory formation after mild COVID-19. Study in general: TCR clusters showed largely donor specificity.

Amplification by 5'RACE using constant-segment primers produced TCR alpha and TCR beta cDNA libraries that carried sample barcodes and UMIs. One entry per CDR3 protein results from TCRdb running MiXCR on the 5' RACE reads. The repertoire has some 190,000 distinct CDR3 sequences, about 17% of them found once; the top ten carry roughly 2.4%. J gave up 3 bases and V 0 bases, and 7 bases lay outside the gene matches. The CDR3 totals 17 residues. Germline loops: CDR1 SGHRS, CDR2 YFSETQ. This clonotype turned up a few times. The antigen remains undetermined. Study conclusions and caveats: CD8+ contracting clones occupied EMRA, while CD4+ ones occupied mainly CM and EM. The study detected some responding clones in pre-infection memory, suggesting cross-reactive memory joined.

Specimen: PBMCs or a T cell subset sorted from them (not recorded which). This chain uses TRBV5-1 with TRBJ2-3; 10 bases fit TRBD2. The origin of this receptor is an adult woman who had mild COVID-19 (a few samples of this study predate the infection). Cell type and time point are not known. For the CDR3, the DNA is TGCGCCAGCAGCTTGGCGAGCGGGGGGGCATCGACAGATACGCAGTATTTT. Its translation: CASSLASGGASTDTQYF.